Many counts were recorded for the clone carrying this TCR beta chain. This entry comes from a study of spatial heterogeneity in lung cancer. In TCRdb, the 5' RACE reads were re-called with MiXCR into one record per CDR3 protein. This sample carries about 36,000 distinct CDR3 sequences, 6.5% to 9.5% of them seen once, and the ten largest clones take about 9.2%. Germline trimming cut 10 bases from V and 6 bases from J; bases unmatched to any gene: 11. CDR3 length: 15 residues. The germline gives CDR1 SGHTA, CDR2 FQGNSA. Time point reported: blood at routine non-recurrence follow-up after resection. Extraction of whole RNA from tumor, nontumor lung or frozen PBMC preceded unsorted sequencing.

The sequenced sample was PBMCs, obtained at follow-up. J is TRBJ2-1 and V is TRBV7-2; 11 nucleotides line up with TRBD2. The receptor comes from a male donor with early-stage non-small cell lung cancer. The CDR3 is CANQRLAGGLNEQFF. Here the CDR3 DNA reads TGTGCCAACCAACGGCTAGCGGGGGGCCTCAATGAGCAGTTCTTC.